One sample yielded the 30 T cell receptor beta chains listed below, sequenced in a study of blood T cell repertoires in COVID-19 (dated by TCRdb to about 2020). Library preparation employed the immunoSEQ multiplex PCR assay. The table comes from immuneACCESS by way of TCRdb, which keeps in-frame sequences with V and J called. Part of the clones is missing from these tables; in studies checked, under half for an unresolved V gene and the rest for unknown reasons. Here the sample has almost 95,000 clones; around 88% occur a single time. The ten largest clonotypes hold about 17% of the sample. The material sequenced was peripheral blood. These receptors were taken from an older woman with COVID-19, enrolled during active disease.

This rearrangement joins TRBV6-2 or TRBV6-3 to TRBJ1-2; D may be TRBD1 (5 bases). The CDR3 is 12 amino acids. The V end lost 2 bases, the J end lost 8 bases, and 9 bases lay between the germline ends. Germline-derived CDR1 and CDR2 are MNHEY and SVGEGT. CDR3 sequence (DNA): TGTGCCAGCAGTTACAGGCAGGGCGGCTACACCTTC. Protein sequence: CASSYRQGGYTF.

V usage is TRBV14 and J usage is TRBJ1-1, with D unresolved. The germline V and J ends were trimmed by 0 bases and 10 bases, with 12 bases remaining between them. This CDR3 spans 13 amino acids. CDR1 is SGHDN, CDR2 FVKESK, per germline. The CDR3: CASSQDGRRGAFF. The DNA of the CDR3 is TGTGCCAGCAGCCAAGACGGCAGGCGGGGAGCTTTCTTT.

The chain links TRBV11-2 to TRBJ2-7; a possible D gene is TRBD2 (5 bases). Germline V lookup: CDR1 SGHAT, CDR2 FQNNGV. Trimming removed 0 bases at V and 3 bases at J, with 6 bases between. The CDR3 covers 13 residues. The CDR3 nucleotides read TGTGCCAGCAGCTTAGATGGAGGCTACGAGCAGTACTTC. Its protein product is CASSLDGGYEQYF. Complete variable domain (other parts from reference TRBV11-2 and TRBJ2-7): EAGVAQSPRYKIIEKRQSVAFWCNPISGHATLYWYQQILGQGPKLLIQFQNNGVVDDSQLPKDRFSAERLKGVDSTLKIQPAKLEDSAVYLCASSLDGGYEQYFGPGTRLTVT.

The chain combines TRBV28 with TRBJ1-2, with 7 positions matching TRBD1. There are 15 residues in the CDR3. With V trimmed by 8 bases and J by 4 bases, 13 bases remained unmatched. In germline, CDR1 is MDHEN, CDR2 SYDVKM. This chain's CDR3 is CASEKLTGIRYGYTF. CDR3 DNA sequence: TGTGCCAGCGAAAAATTGACAGGGATCCGCTATGGCTACACCTTC.

V is TRBV5-1 and J is TRBJ1-2; D remains unclear. CDR3 size: 12 residues. V lost 5 bases and J 2 bases, leaving 7 bases between the germline ends. Germline loops: CDR1 SGHRS, CDR2 YFSETQ. The CDR3 is CASRSGNYGYTF. In DNA form, the CDR3 reads TGCGCCAGCAGGTCCGGGAACTATGGCTACACCTTC.

The V call is TRBV29-1, the J call TRBJ1-5; 7 bases match TRBD1. The junction had 4 bases not matched to a gene; V was cut back by 6 bases and J by 5 bases. The CDR3 extends over 12 amino acids. Per germline, CDR1 SQVTM and CDR2 ANQGSEA. The CDR3 protein is CSVGTGDQPQHF. The CDR3 DNA follows: TGCAGCGTAGGAACAGGGGATCAGCCCCAGCATTTT.

This rearrangement joins TRBV7-2 to TRBJ2-5; 9 bases are shared with TRBD2. The CDR3 covers 18 residues. CDR1 and CDR2 from the germline V gene are SGHTA and FQGNSA. Losses at the gene ends were 0 bases for V and 4 bases for J; bases not matched to a gene: 12. CDR3 amino acids: CASSLARGGASSGETQYF. In DNA, the CDR3 is TGTGCCAGCAGCTTAGCCCGCGGGGGGGCCTCCTCGGGAGAGACCCAGTACTTC.

This clone was seen only once. The CDR3 bases are TGTGCCAGCAGAATAAACGGACACTCTGGAAACACCATATATTTT. Its protein product is CASRINGHSGNTIYF. V gene TRBV27 combines with J gene TRBJ1-3; TRBD1 is a possible D gene (5 bases). This CDR3 has 15 amino acids. Germline loops: CDR1 MNHEY, CDR2 SMNVEV (reference sequence). V was cut by 6 bases and J by 0 bases, with 12 bases left in between.

The count of this clone is one. The chain has TRBV28 and TRBJ2-3, with D unresolved. The CDR3 is 14 amino acids. Germline CDR1 and CDR2: MDHEN and SYDVKM. V was trimmed by 7 bases and J by 0 bases, leaving 11 bases between them. CDR3 coding DNA: TGTGCCAGCAATTCTATTCGTAGCACAGATACGCAGTATTTT. Its protein product is CASNSIRSTDTQYF.

CDR3 coding DNA: TGTGCCAGCAGCTTAGTAACTCGGACAGGTGAAGCTTTCTTT. This encodes CASSLVTRTGEAFF. This chain connects TRBV7-9 to TRBJ1-1, with 7 bases matching TRBD1. Germline V gene lookup returns CDR1 SEHNR and CDR2 FQNEAQ (reference sequence). CDR3 length equals 14 residues. The V segment lost 1 base and the J segment 7 bases; nucleotides outside the gene matches: 6.

V gene TRBV4-3 combines with J gene TRBJ1-4; 10 positions match TRBD1. This CDR3 is built from 14 residues. CDR1 is LGHNA and CDR2 is YSLEER in the germline V gene. J lost 7 bases, V lost 4 bases, and 3 bases had no gene match. The CDR3 nucleotides are TGCGCCAGCAGCCCCTGGACAGGGGGTGAAAAACTGTTTTTT. This gives the protein CASSPWTGGEKLFF.

This clone was seen only once. The chain couples TRBV27 to TRBJ1-4, with D tentatively TRBD1 (6 bases). Germline CDR1 reads MNHEY; CDR2 reads SMNVEV (reference sequence). CDR3 size: 13 residues. Deletions cut 3 bases from V and 8 bases from J, with 10 bases between. DNA for the CDR3: TGTGCCAGCAGTTTCCGGGGGGGCGAAAAACTGTTTTTT. Translation gives CASSFRGGEKLFF. Together with reference TRBV27 and TRBJ1-4, the CDR3 gives the full variable domain: EAQVTQNPRYLITVTGKKLTVTCSQNMNHEYMSWYRQDPGLGLRQIYYSMNVEVTDKGDVPEGYKVSRKEKRNFPLILESPSPNQTSLYFCASSFRGGEKLFFGSGTQLSVL.

This chain joins TRBV3-1 (or the pseudogene TRBV3-2) and TRBJ1-1; TRBD1 matches 8 bases. The CDR3 is 14 residues long. J lost 6 bases, V lost 4 bases, and 7 bases had no gene match. Germline V gene sequence: CDR1 LGHDT, CDR2 YNNKEL (reference sequence). The CDR3 DNA sequence: TGTGCCAGCAGCCCAGGACAGGGATTATCTGAAGCTTTCTTT. Its translation: CASSPGQGLSEAFF.

V usage is TRBV2 and J usage is TRBJ1-1; D unclear. Trimming took 6 bases from V and 0 from J, leaving 11 bases between them. This CDR3 is 14 amino acids long. The germline CDR1 and CDR2 sequences are SNHLY and FYNNEI. The CDR3 DNA reads TGTGCCAGCAGGTCACGACTCATGAACACTGAAGCTTTCTTT. Translation: CASRSRLMNTEAFF.

The rearrangement uses TRBV29-1 and TRBJ1-4; D is perhaps TRBD1 (6 bases). The length of the CDR3 is 14 residues. Germline V lookup: CDR1 SQVTM, CDR2 ANQGSEA. V was cut by 0 bases and J by 8 bases, with 13 bases left in between. The CDR3 bases are TGCAGCGTTGAAGAGCTGGGGGCTGGGGAAAAACTGTTTTTT. Its protein product is CSVEELGAGEKLFF.

The chain couples TRBV14 to TRBJ1-2; D is unresolved. This CDR3 region has 13 residues. V gave up 3 bases and J gave up 2 bases, with 7 bases separating them. Per germline, CDR1 SGHDN and CDR2 FVKESK. DNA for the CDR3: TGTGCCAGCAGCCACGACAAGAACTATGGCTACACCTTC. This sequence encodes CASSHDKNYGYTF. Drawing the rest from reference TRBV14 and TRBJ1-2, the complete variable domain is EAGVTQFPSHSVIEKGQTVTLRCDPISGHDNLYWYRRVMGKEIKFLLHFVKESKQDESGMPNNRFLAERTGGTYSTLKVQPAELEDSGVYFCASSHDKNYGYTFGSGTRLTVV.

V usage is TRBV4-3 and J usage is TRBJ2-5; a weak D match, TRBD2 (6 bases). V lost 4 bases, J lost 5 bases, and 11 bases lay in between. Germline V gives CDR1 LGHNA, CDR2 YSLEER. This CDR3 has 13 residues. The CDR3 protein is CASSPYGGETQYF. The CDR3, as DNA: TGCGCCAGCAGCCCGTATGGGGGGGAGACCCAGTACTTC.

The CDR3 protein is CACRLSSGANVLTF. The CDR3 nucleotides are TGTGCCTGCAGACTGAGCTCTGGGGCCAACGTCCTGACTTTC. The chain combines TRBV30 with TRBJ2-6; D remains unclear. The CDR3 is 14 amino acids. Trimming took off 6 bases at V and 0 bases at J, with 9 bases between the two ends. From germline, CDR1 is GTSNPN and CDR2 SVGIG (reference sequence).

This clone occurred once. The genes are TRBV28 and TRBJ1-5, with 9 bases aligning to TRBD1. Trimming removed 1 base from V and 8 bases from J; junction bases left unmatched: 9. Germline loops: CDR1 MDHEN, CDR2 SYDVKM. The CDR3 sequence is 16 residues long. DNA of the CDR3: TGTGCCAGCAGTTTATTAATAGCACAGGGGGCCGAGCCCCAGCATTTT. Translated: CASSLLIAQGAEPQHF.

The chain uses TRBV7-9 and TRBJ1-5; possible D gene TRBD1, 5 bases. The CDR3 totals 14 residues. V lost 1 base to trimming and J lost 6 bases, with 10 bases between them. Looked up from germline, CDR1 is SEHNR and CDR2 is FQNEAQ (reference sequence). The CDR3 loop reads CASSLGQGGQPQHF. CDR3 bases: TGTGCCAGCAGCTTAGGGCAGGGAGGTCAGCCCCAGCATTTT.

In its sample, this clone is medium-sized. J is TRBJ2-7 and V is TRBV6-2 or TRBV6-3; D remains ambiguous. The V gene's germline CDR1 is MNHEY and CDR2 SVGEGT. Trimming took off 1 base at V and 0 bases at J, with 10 bases between the two ends. The CDR3 consists of 15 residues. In DNA, the CDR3 is TGTGCCAGCAGTTACTGGCCAGGAAGCTCCTACGAGCAGTACTTC. It translates to CASSYWPGSSYEQYF.

V usage is TRBV19 and J usage is TRBJ1-2, with D maybe TRBD1 (6 bases). This CDR3 contains 13 residues. Germline CDR1 reads LNHDA; CDR2 reads SQIVND (reference sequence). Trimming removed 6 bases at V and 4 bases at J, with 12 bases between. This CDR3 is CASRRTVIYGYTF. In DNA, the CDR3 is TGTGCCAGTAGACGGACAGTGATCTATGGCTACACCTTC.

The chain uses TRBV5-1 and TRBJ2-7; D gene unclear. The CDR3 loop spans 13 amino acids. With 0 bases removed from V and 1 base from J, the gap between germline ends came to 5 bases. Germline V gives CDR1 SGHRS, CDR2 YFSETQ. This CDR3 reads CASSLAESYEQYF. The CDR3 nucleotides are TGCGCCAGCAGCTTGGCCGAGTCCTACGAGCAGTACTTC. The full variable domain, with the rest looked up from reference TRBV5-1 and TRBJ2-7, is KAGVTQTPRYLIKTRGQQVTLSCSPISGHRSVSWYQQTPGQGLQFLFEYFSETQRNKGNFPGRFSGRQFSNSRSEMNVSTLELGDSALYLCASSLAESYEQYFGPGTRLTVT.

This clone has just one count. The J gene is TRBJ1-2, the V gene TRBV6-1; 8 nucleotides line up with TRBD1. The CDR3 consists of 16 residues. The V and J ends lost 4 bases and 5 bases, in that order; junction bases with no gene match: 12. Germline assignment: CDR1 MNHNS and CDR2 SASEGT. The CDR3 nucleotides are TGTGCCAGCAGTGCCTACGGACAGGGACTGGGATATGGCTACACCTTC. Its translation: CASSAYGQGLGYGYTF.

This rearrangement joins TRBV5-1 to TRBJ2-7, with TRBD1 as a possible D gene (6 bases). V was clipped by 0 bases and J by 4 bases, with 14 bases between them. Germline V gives CDR1 SGHRS, CDR2 YFSETQ. CDR3 size: 15 residues. DNA for the CDR3: TGCGCCAGCAGCTTGGTTACCCAGGGGCCATACGAGCAGTACTTC. Amino acid sequence: CASSLVTQGPYEQYF.

The rearrangement uses TRBV11-3 and TRBJ2-1; 8 nucleotides match TRBD1. This CDR3 has 17 residues. V was pared by 5 bases and J by 8 bases, with 17 bases of the junction left unmatched. The V gene's germline CDR1 is SGHNT and CDR2 YENEEA. In DNA form, the CDR3 reads TGTGCCAGCAGCCTCAGGGGCCGGACAGGGTACCCCCATGAGCAGTTCTTC. Its protein is CASSLRGRTGYPHEQFF.

This chain uses TRBV18 with TRBJ1-3, with 8 bases lining up with TRBD1. The CDR3 spans 17 residues. Germline trimming cut 3 bases from V and 0 bases from J; bases unmatched to any gene: 7. Germline V gene sequence: CDR1 KGHSH, CDR2 LQKENI. CDR3 sequence reads: CASSPGTGFNSGNTIYF. Written as DNA, the CDR3 is TGTGCCAGCTCACCCGGGACAGGTTTTAACTCTGGAAACACCATATATTTT. The variable domain in full, with the rest retrieved from reference TRBV18 and TRBJ1-3, is NAGVMQNPRHLVRRRGQEARLRCSPMKGHSHVYWYRQLPEEGLKFMVYLQKENIIDESGMPKERFSAEFPKEGPSILRIQQVVRGDSAAYFCASSPGTGFNSGNTIYFGEGSWLTVV.

V usage is TRBV12-5 and J usage is TRBJ2-1; 9 bases map to TRBD2. Trimming at V came to 3 bases and at J to 0 bases, leaving 6 bases not matched to a gene. The CDR3 covers 17 residues. Germline assignment: CDR1 LGHNT and CDR2 FRNRAP. CDR3 sequence: CASGFALAGSSYNEQFF. The DNA for the CDR3 is TGTGCTAGTGGTTTTGCGCTAGCGGGGAGCTCCTACAATGAGCAGTTCTTC.

The chain uses TRBV11-3 and TRBJ2-7; 7 bases map to TRBD2. V trimming: 1 base; J trimming: 2 bases; junction bases outside the gene matches: 2. This CDR3 has 14 residues. Germline V gives CDR1 SGHNT, CDR2 YENEEA. The CDR3 reads CASSLAGGPYEQYF. In DNA, the CDR3 is TGTGCCAGCAGCTTAGCGGGGGGACCCTACGAGCAGTACTTC.

CDR3 sequence reads: CASKPGLVTNEQYF. For the CDR3, the DNA is TGTGCCAGCAAACCGGGACTAGTAACGAATGAGCAGTACTTC. This chain joins TRBV27 and TRBJ2-7; 8 bases are shared with TRBD2. This CDR3 has 14 residues. V gave up 7 bases and J gave up 7 bases; unmatched junction bases: 12. The germline CDR1 and CDR2 sequences are MNHEY and SMNVEV (reference sequence).